Included here is one T cell receptor (beta chain) sequence, with context. Its specificity is not known. The data were taken from a study of OX40 agonist ivuxolimab in advanced cancers. Study as a whole: Ivuxolimab was administered intravenously to patients at 0.01 to 10 mg/kg every 2 weeks. Males comprised around 78% of the group, whose mean age was approximately 60 years (range 23 to 79). Partial responses, seen in three patients, involved one hepatocellular carcinoma and two cutaneous melanomas. Study observations and caveats: More expanded clones were seen, on average, in CD8+ T cells than in CD4+.

Generated by immunoSEQ multiplex PCR, the TCRdb table keeps only in-frame clones and is missing some. The sample records tens of thousands of clones, about 85% being singletons. Germline assignment: CDR1 LNHNV and CDR2 YYDKDF (reference sequence). With 1 base clipped from V and 3 bases from J, the junction kept 8 bases outside the gene matches. The CDR3 has 16 amino acids. Sequencing used CD4+ or CD8+ T cells sorted from blood, obtained in a trial of the OX40 agonist ivuxolimab. This receptor was obtained from an adult with an advanced solid tumor such as melanoma, head and neck, liver or kidney cancer. The V call is TRBV15, the J call TRBJ2-7; 8 bases align to TRBD1. Written as DNA, the CDR3 is TGTGCCACCAGCAGAGGAACCACAGGGGGTGTCTACGAGCAGTACTTC. Translation gives CATSRGTTGGVYEQYF.